This passage covers 27 T cell receptor beta chains from one sample sequenced in a study of shared clonotypes between healthy human individuals. TCRdb's copy holds only in-frame clones and misses some; the assay was immunoSEQ multiplex PCR. The sample has a few million clones, approximately 94% seen once; the top ten hold about 0.13%. The specimen sequenced was naive CD4+ T cells sorted from blood. Subset specified: CD45RA+ positively selected. The receptor source for this set is a young man in good health.

The chain joins TRBV29-1 to TRBJ2-1; D is perhaps TRBD1 or TRBD2 (5 bases each). The germline V gene has CDR1 SQVTM and CDR2 ANQGSEA. With 3 bases removed from V and 4 bases from J, the gap between germline ends came to 13 bases. The CDR3 is 14 amino acids. The CDR3: CSVEIRDGYNEQFF. CDR3 sequence (DNA): TGCAGCGTTGAGATCCGGGACGGTTACAATGAGCAGTTCTTC.

The rearrangement uses TRBV7-2 and TRBJ2-2; D might be TRBD1 or TRBD2, each matching 5 bases. CDR1 and CDR2 from the germline V gene are SGHTA and FQGNSA. The CDR3 totals 12 residues. V was cut by 5 bases and J by 15 bases, with 16 bases left in between. The CDR3 here is CASSHGTVEMFF. CDR3 bases: TGTGCCAGCAGCCACGGGACCGTCGAGATGTTTTTT.

In DNA, the CDR3 is TGTGCCAGCAGCGCCTTGACAGATACGCAGTATTTT. This sequence encodes CASSALTDTQYF. The genes are TRBV5-6 and TRBJ2-3; D ambiguous. In germline, CDR1 is SGHDT, CDR2 YYEEEE. With 4 bases removed from V and 3 bases from J, the gap between germline ends came to 6 bases. This CDR3 is built from 12 residues.

The chain recombines TRBV4-1 with TRBJ2-2, with TRBD1 identical over 7 bases. From germline, CDR1 is MGHRA and CDR2 YSYEKL. V trimming: 1 base; J trimming: 1 base; junction bases outside the gene matches: 9. The CDR3 length is 18 residues. Written as DNA, the CDR3 is TGCGCCAGCAGCCAAGGAGGGTGGGACAGCCTGAACACCGGGGAGCTGTTTTTT. Its protein product is CASSQGGWDSLNTGELFF.

The chain joins TRBV18 to TRBJ1-3; D is uncertain. V lost 2 bases, J lost 0 bases, and 5 bases lay in between. The germline gives CDR1 KGHSH, CDR2 LQKENI. This CDR3 is built from 14 residues. The CDR3 coding sequence is TGTGCCAGCTCACCAAAGGACTCTGGAAACACCATATATTTT. Its protein product is CASSPKDSGNTIYF.

The V gene is TRBV30, the J gene TRBJ2-5; 13 bases agree with TRBD2. V lost 1 base, J lost 1 base, and 6 bases stayed unmatched. The CDR3 is 17 amino acids. Germline CDR1 is GTSNPN and CDR2 is SVGIG (reference sequence). The CDR3 DNA is TGTGCCTGGAGTGCGACGTGGACTAGCGGGGGCCAAGAGACCCAGTACTTC. Its translation: CAWSATWTSGGQETQYF.

This rearrangement joins TRBV9 to TRBJ1-3; D is ambiguous. Between the trimmed V and J ends, which lost 4 bases and 0 bases, there was a span of 17 bases. Germline V lookup: CDR1 SGDLS, CDR2 YYNGEE. The CDR3 contains 17 residues. As DNA, the CDR3 is TGTGCCAGCAGCCCATCCCGGCCACCGGCCTCTGGAAACACCATATATTTT. It yields the protein CASSPSRPPASGNTIYF. The variable domain in full, with the rest retrieved from reference TRBV9 and TRBJ1-3, is DSGVTQTPKHLITATGQRVTLRCSPRSGDLSVYWYQQSLDQGLQFLIQYYNGEERAKGNILERFSAQQFPDLHSELNLSSLELGDSALYFCASSPSRPPASGNTIYFGEGSWLTVV.

The chain combines TRBV10-2 with TRBJ1-1; D is unclear. The CDR3 runs 13 residues. Deletions cut 3 bases from V and 1 base from J, with 6 bases between. In germline, CDR1 is WSHSY, CDR2 SAAADI. The CDR3 DNA follows: TGCGCCAGCAGTGACCCCGCGAACACTGAAGCTTTCTTT. Amino acid sequence: CASSDPANTEAFF.

V gene TRBV6-5 combines with J gene TRBJ2-6, with D possibly being TRBD1 (6 bases). The CDR3 extends over 15 amino acids. Trimming removed 6 bases at V and 2 bases at J, with 11 bases between. Germline V gives CDR1 MNHEY, CDR2 SVGAGI. CDR3 loop: CASSPGAAGANVLTF. The CDR3 DNA reads as TGTGCCAGCAGCCCAGGGGCGGCTGGGGCCAACGTCCTGACTTTC.

The J gene is TRBJ2-3, the V gene TRBV30; maybe TRBD2 (6 bases). Germline CDR1 and CDR2: GTSNPN and SVGIG (reference sequence). The CDR3 totals 14 residues. The germline V and J ends were trimmed by 3 bases and 2 bases, with 12 bases remaining between them. The CDR3 DNA follows: TGTGCCTGGAGGCCGGGACTGACCACAGATACGCAGTATTTT. Its translation: CAWRPGLTTDTQYF.

Concerning this clone itself: Its ends do not fully match the called genes, so a read error is possible. CDR3 amino acids: CAISESIAPTDF. The CDR3 coding sequence is TGTGCCATCAGTGAGTCGATTGCCCCGACCGATTTT. The chain recombines TRBV10-3 with TRBJ1-3; no reliable D call. The CDR3 is made up of 12 amino acids. The germline gives CDR1 ENHRY, CDR2 SYGVKD.

The chain has TRBV2 and TRBJ2-2, with a tentative D call TRBD1 (6 bases). Trimming pared 6 bases from V and 4 bases from J, leaving 12 bases between. Germline-derived CDR1 and CDR2 are SNHLY and FYNNEI. The CDR3 is 14 residues long. CDR3 amino acids: CASRNQGSTGELFF. The CDR3 DNA is TGTGCCAGCAGAAATCAGGGGAGCACCGGGGAGCTGTTTTTT.

The V and J genes are TRBV28 and TRBJ1-3; possibly TRBD1 for D (5 bases). CDR1 MDHEN and CDR2 SYDVKM come from the germline V gene. The CDR3 runs 14 residues. V was pared by 5 bases and J by 0 bases, with 8 bases between. DNA for the CDR3: TGTGCCAGCAGTGTCAGGGTCTCTGGAAACACCATATATTTT. This codes for CASSVRVSGNTIYF.

Details on this clone: The sample has other DNA sequences that encode this CDR3 too. The CDR3 here is CASSPPGEETQYF. The CDR3 DNA is TGTGCCAGCAGCCCCCCCGGAGAGGAGACCCAGTACTTC. The V call is TRBV7-3, the J call TRBJ2-5; D is uncertain. The V gene's germline CDR1 is SGHTA and CDR2 FQGTGA. The CDR3 loop spans 13 amino acids. V lost 5 bases and J 5 bases, leaving 12 bases between the germline ends.

The chain links TRBV6-1 to TRBJ2-7, with 8 bases aligning to TRBD1. Germline CDR1 MNHNS, CDR2 SASEGT. J was trimmed by 1 base and V by 6 bases; bases with no gene match: 5. This CDR3 spans 14 amino acids. In DNA form, the CDR3 reads TGTGCCAGCAGGGAGGACAGGGCTTCCTACGAGCAGTACTTC. Translated: CASREDRASYEQYF.

This clone occurred once. The chain is built from TRBV28 and TRBJ1-1, with TRBD1 identical over 7 bases. This CDR3 contains 14 residues. Germline CDR1 is MDHEN and CDR2 is SYDVKM. V trimming: 5 bases; J trimming: 0 bases; junction bases outside the gene matches: 3. CDR3 nucleotide sequence: TGTGCCAGCAGTGCGACAGGGTTGAACACTGAAGCTTTCTTT. Translated, it gives CASSATGLNTEAFF.

The CDR3 DNA follows: TGTGCCAGCAGTGACTCGATGGGGACTGAAGCTTTCTTT. Translated: CASSDSMGTEAFF. V usage is TRBV6-4 and J usage is TRBJ1-1; the D is unclear. The CDR3 spans 13 residues. V was trimmed by 0 bases and J by 5 bases, leaving 7 bases between them. Germline V gene data show CDR1 as MRHNA and CDR2 as SNTAGT.

V gene TRBV11-2 combines with J gene TRBJ1-2, with 7 bases identical to TRBD1. The CDR3 covers 12 residues. Germline V gives CDR1 SGHAT, CDR2 FQNNGV. V dropped 5 bases and J dropped 4; count of bases not matched to a gene: 1. CDR3 coding DNA: TGTGCCAGCAGCCGGACAGGCTATGGCTACACCTTC. This encodes CASSRTGYGYTF.

The V and J genes are TRBV7-2 and TRBJ2-5; 8 nucleotides align to TRBD1. CDR1 and CDR2 (germline): SGHTA, FQGNSA. The CDR3 runs 14 residues. V lost 1 base, J lost 7 bases, and 5 bases stayed unmatched. CDR3 sequence reads: CASSLGTGSGTQYF. Here the CDR3 DNA reads TGTGCCAGCAGCTTAGGGACAGGGAGCGGGACCCAGTACTTC.

The rearrangement links TRBV2 to TRBJ1-4; 8 bases match TRBD1. Unmatched junction bases numbered 3, after V lost 2 bases and J lost 4 bases. This CDR3 contains 15 residues. Germline V gives CDR1 SNHLY, CDR2 FYNNEI. The CDR3, as DNA: TGTGCCAGCAGTGAATGGACAGGGAGTAATGAAAAACTGTTTTTT. Translated: CASSEWTGSNEKLFF. The entire variable domain, with the rest obtained from reference TRBV2 and TRBJ1-4, is as follows: EPEVTQTPSHQVTQMGQEVILRCVPISNHLYFYWYRQILGQKVEFLVSFYNNEISEKSEIFDDQFSVERPDGSNFTLKIRSTKLEDSAMYFCASSEWTGSNEKLFFGSGTQLSVL.

The chain carries TRBV7-3 and TRBJ1-1; 10 bases fit TRBD1. Germline V gene data show CDR1 as SGHTA and CDR2 as FQGTGA. After removal of 1 base from V and 6 bases from J, the junction contained 11 bases not matched to a gene. This CDR3 contains 17 residues. CDR3 amino acids: CASSLSLGQGGFAEAFF. The CDR3 nucleotides are TGTGCCAGCAGCTTAAGTTTAGGACAGGGGGGCTTTGCTGAAGCTTTCTTT. Using reference TRBV7-3 and TRBJ1-1 for the parts outside the CDR3, the full variable domain is GAGVSQTPSNKVTEKGKYVELRCDPISGHTALYWYRQSLGQGPEFLIYFQGTGAADDSGLPNDRFFAVRPEGSVSTLKIQRTERGDSAVYLCASSLSLGQGGFAEAFFGQGTRLTVV.

A remark on this clone: Other DNA sequences within the sample encode an identical CDR3. The J gene is TRBJ2-3, the V gene TRBV7-2; 8 positions match TRBD2. The CDR3 totals 13 residues. The V segment lost 5 bases and the J segment 3 bases; nucleotides outside the gene matches: 1. The V gene's germline CDR1 is SGHTA and CDR2 FQGNSA. The CDR3 is CASSRGGTDTQYF. CDR3 bases: TGTGCCAGCAGCCGGGGGGGAACAGATACGCAGTATTTT.

The chain couples TRBV29-1 to TRBJ1-1, with D possibly being TRBD1 (6 bases). The CDR3 loop spans 13 amino acids. From germline, CDR1 is SQVTM and CDR2 ANQGSEA. Trimming removed 2 bases from V and 4 bases from J, with 11 bases in between. CDR3 region: CSVERQEGTEAFF. CDR3 sequence (DNA): TGCAGCGTTGAAAGACAGGAGGGCACTGAAGCTTTCTTT. Drawing the rest from reference TRBV29-1 and TRBJ1-1, the complete variable domain is SAVISQKPSRDICQRGTSLTIQCQVDSQVTMMFWYRQQPGQSLTLIATANQGSEATYESGFVIDKFPISRPNLTFSTLTVSNMSPEDSSIYLCSVERQEGTEAFFGQGTRLTVV.

The chain recombines TRBV7-9 with TRBJ1-6; D unclear. The germline V and J ends were trimmed by 5 bases and 4 bases, with 6 bases remaining between them. Per the germline V gene, CDR1 is SEHNR and CDR2 is FQNEAQ (reference sequence). The CDR3 extends over 13 amino acids. The CDR3 nucleotides are TGTGCCAGCAGCCAGGATTATAATTCACCCCTCCACTTT. This sequence encodes CASSQDYNSPLHF. Filled out from reference TRBV7-9 and TRBJ1-6, the complete variable domain reads DTGVSQNPRHKITKRGQNVTFRCDPISEHNRLYWYRQTLGQGPEFLTYFQNEAQLEKSRLLSDRFSAERPKGSFSTLEIQRTEQGDSAMYLCASSQDYNSPLHFGNGTRLTVT.

This sequence joins TRBV10-3 and TRBJ1-4, with D possibly matching TRBD1 (5 bases). V shed 7 bases and J shed 0 bases, with 24 bases lying between them. This CDR3 is built from 19 residues. The germline V gene has CDR1 ENHRY and CDR2 SYGVKD. As DNA, the CDR3 is TGTGCCATCACCTATCTAGGGAGAAATTCAGGGCCAACTAATGAAAAACTGTTTTTT. Amino acid sequence: CAITYLGRNSGPTNEKLFF.

For this clone: Other DNA sequences in the sample encode the same CDR3. This chain links TRBV9 with TRBJ1-1; TRBD1 matches 7 bases. Germline values: CDR1 SGDLS, CDR2 YYNGEE. There are 12 residues in the CDR3. With V trimmed by 3 bases and J by 5 bases, 1 base remained unmatched. The CDR3 loop is CASSAQGTEAFF. For the CDR3, the DNA is TGTGCCAGCAGCGCACAGGGGACTGAAGCTTTCTTT.

Points on this clone: The same CDR3 arises from other DNA sequences in this sample as well. The chain uses TRBV11-2 and TRBJ2-3; 7 bases map to TRBD1. Per the germline V gene, CDR1 is SGHAT and CDR2 is FQNNGV. CDR3 size: 16 residues. Trimming took 1 base from V and 0 from J; bases not matched to a gene: 4. CDR3 amino acids: CASSLVAGGSTDTQYF. CDR3 sequence (DNA): TGTGCCAGCAGCTTAGTGGCAGGGGGTAGCACAGATACGCAGTATTTT.